This T cell receptor beta chain stems from a study of cytomegalovirus exposure and HLA in healthy donors. Looked up from germline, CDR1 is SGHRS and CDR2 is YFSETQ. J gave up 7 bases and V 3 bases, and 8 bases lay outside the gene matches. The CDR3 is made up of 14 amino acids. The sample holds one count of this clone. Its antigen is not identified. General study points: Earlier analysis yielded a pattern in which most TCR beta V segments were productive about 87% or about 30% of the time. Several of the most significant clusters appeared linked to common viral pathogens, based on a later analysis.

60 Vbeta and 13 Jbeta primers were used in PCR. The assay was immunoSEQ multiplex PCR, and TCRdb's table has in-frame clones only and misses some. The sample lists fewer than 350,000 clones, roughly 90% occurring once. The source material was PBMCs. V usage is TRBV5-1 and J usage is TRBJ1-2; 8 positions match TRBD1. This receptor was taken from a young woman in good health and CMV-seronegative. The CDR3 spells CASSSVGQGFGYTF. The CDR3 DNA is TGCGCCAGCAGCTCGGTAGGACAGGGATTTGGCTACACCTTC.